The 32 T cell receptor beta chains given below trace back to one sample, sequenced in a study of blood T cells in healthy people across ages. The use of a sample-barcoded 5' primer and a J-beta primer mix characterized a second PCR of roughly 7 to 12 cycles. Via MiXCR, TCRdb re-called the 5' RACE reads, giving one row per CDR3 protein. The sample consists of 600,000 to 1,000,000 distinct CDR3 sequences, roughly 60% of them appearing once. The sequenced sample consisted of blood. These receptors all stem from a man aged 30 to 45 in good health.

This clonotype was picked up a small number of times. In DNA, the CDR3 is TGTGCCAGCAGTTTATCGATGGGGATTGGTGGCTACACCTTC. This codes for CASSLSMGIGGYTF. V gene TRBV27 combines with J gene TRBJ1-2, with D unresolved. Trimming left V 0 bases short and J 7 bases short, with 12 bases between. The germline gives CDR1 MNHEY, CDR2 SMNVEV (reference sequence). CDR3 length: 14 amino acids.

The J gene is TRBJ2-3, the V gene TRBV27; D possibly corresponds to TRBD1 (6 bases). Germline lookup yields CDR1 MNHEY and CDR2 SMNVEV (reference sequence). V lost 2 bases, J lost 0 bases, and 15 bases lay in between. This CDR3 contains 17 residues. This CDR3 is CASSLLRTTGSTDTQYF. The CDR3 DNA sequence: TGTGCCAGCAGTTTACTCCGTACGACAGGAAGCACAGATACGCAGTATTTT.

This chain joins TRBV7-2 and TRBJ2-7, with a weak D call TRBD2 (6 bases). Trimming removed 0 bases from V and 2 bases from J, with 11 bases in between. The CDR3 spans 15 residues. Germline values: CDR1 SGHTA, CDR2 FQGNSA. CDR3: CASSLALSGTYEQYF. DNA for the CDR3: TGTGCCAGCAGCTTAGCGCTTAGCGGAACCTACGAGCAGTACTTC.

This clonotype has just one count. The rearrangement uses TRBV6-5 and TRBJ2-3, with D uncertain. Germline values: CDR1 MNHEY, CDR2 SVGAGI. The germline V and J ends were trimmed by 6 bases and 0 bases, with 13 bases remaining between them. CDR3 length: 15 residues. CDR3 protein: CASSPDGRSTDTQYF. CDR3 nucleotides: TGTGCCAGCAGCCCCGATGGACGGAGCACAGATACGCAGTATTTT.

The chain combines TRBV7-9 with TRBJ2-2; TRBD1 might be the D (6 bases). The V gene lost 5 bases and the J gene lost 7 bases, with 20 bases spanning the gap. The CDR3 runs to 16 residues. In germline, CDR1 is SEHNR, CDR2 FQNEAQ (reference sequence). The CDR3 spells CASSPKTQGRHGELFF. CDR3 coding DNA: TGTGCCAGCAGCCCCAAAACTCAGGGGCGCCACGGGGAGCTGTTTTTT.

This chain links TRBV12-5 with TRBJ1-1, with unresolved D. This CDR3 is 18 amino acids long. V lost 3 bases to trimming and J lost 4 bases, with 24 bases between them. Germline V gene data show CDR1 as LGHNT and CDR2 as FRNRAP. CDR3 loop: CASGFFVLAGISGTEAFF. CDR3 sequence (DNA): TGTGCTAGTGGTTTTTTTGTTCTTGCGGGGATTTCAGGCACTGAAGCTTTCTTT.

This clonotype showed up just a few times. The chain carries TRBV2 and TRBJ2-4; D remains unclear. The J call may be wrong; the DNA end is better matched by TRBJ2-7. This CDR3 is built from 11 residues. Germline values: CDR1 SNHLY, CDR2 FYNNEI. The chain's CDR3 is CASGKGYEQYF. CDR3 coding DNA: TGTGCCAGCGGGAAGGGCTACGAGCAGTACTTC.

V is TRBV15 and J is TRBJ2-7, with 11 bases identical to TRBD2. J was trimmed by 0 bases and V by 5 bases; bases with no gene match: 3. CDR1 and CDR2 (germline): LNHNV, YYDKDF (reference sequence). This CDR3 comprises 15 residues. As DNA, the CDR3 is TGTGCCACCAGCGGAGGGACTAGCGGCTCCTACGAGCAGTACTTC. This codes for CATSGGTSGSYEQYF.

CDR3 nucleotide sequence: TGTGCCAGCAGCTTGGAGGGAAGTAGGGGAAATGAGCAGTTCTTC. This translates into CASSLEGSRGNEQFF. The V gene is TRBV5-4, the J gene TRBJ2-1; a weak D match, TRBD1 (5 bases). V was cut by 0 bases and J by 7 bases, with 14 bases left in between. The CDR3 has 15 residues. The germline CDR1 and CDR2 sequences are SGHNT and YYREEE (reference sequence). Variable domain in full (rest from reference TRBV5-4 and TRBJ2-1): ETGVTQSPTHLIKTRGQQVTLRCSSQSGHNTVSWYQQALGQGPQFIFQYYREEENGRGNFPPRFSGLQFPNYSSELNVNALELDDSALYLCASSLEGSRGNEQFFGPGTRLTVL.

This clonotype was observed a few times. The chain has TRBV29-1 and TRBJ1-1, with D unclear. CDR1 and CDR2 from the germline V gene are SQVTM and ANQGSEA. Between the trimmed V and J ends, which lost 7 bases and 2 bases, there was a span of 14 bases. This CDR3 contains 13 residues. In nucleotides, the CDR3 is TGCAGCGCACTCTATGGTTTCAACACTGAAGCTTTCTTT. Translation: CSALYGFNTEAFF.

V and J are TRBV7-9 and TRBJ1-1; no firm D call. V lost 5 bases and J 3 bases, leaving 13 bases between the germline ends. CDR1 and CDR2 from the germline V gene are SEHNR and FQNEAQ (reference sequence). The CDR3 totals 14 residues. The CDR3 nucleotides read TGTGCCAGCAGCCCAGACGGTATGTACACTGAAGCTTTCTTT. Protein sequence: CASSPDGMYTEAFF.

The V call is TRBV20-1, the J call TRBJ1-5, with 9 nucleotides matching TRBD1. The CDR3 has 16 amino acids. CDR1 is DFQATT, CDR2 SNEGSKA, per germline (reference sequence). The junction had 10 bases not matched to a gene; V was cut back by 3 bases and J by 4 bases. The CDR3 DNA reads TGCAGTGCTAGTGGTTTATGGGGACAGGGTAATCAGCCCCAGCATTTT. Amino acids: CSASGLWGQGNQPQHF.

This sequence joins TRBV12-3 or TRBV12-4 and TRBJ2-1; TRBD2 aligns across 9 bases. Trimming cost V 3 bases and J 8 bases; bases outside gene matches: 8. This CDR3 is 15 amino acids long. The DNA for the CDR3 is TGTGCCAGCAGTTTTGCGGGAGGGCCGGGCGATGAGCAGTTCTTC. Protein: CASSFAGGPGDEQFF.

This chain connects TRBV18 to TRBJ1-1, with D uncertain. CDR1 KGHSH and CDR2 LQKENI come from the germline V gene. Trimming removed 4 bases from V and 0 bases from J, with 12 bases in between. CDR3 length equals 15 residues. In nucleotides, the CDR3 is TGTGCCAGCTCACTATCTAACGGCTTGAACACTGAAGCTTTCTTT. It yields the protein CASSLSNGLNTEAFF.

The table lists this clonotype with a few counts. The CDR3 DNA sequence: TGTGCCAGCTCACCGGGACAGGGTACCAACGAGCAGTACTTC. Its protein product is CASSPGQGTNEQYF. V and J are TRBV18 and TRBJ2-7; TRBD1 aligns across 9 bases. The length of the CDR3 is 14 residues. Germline values: CDR1 KGHSH, CDR2 LQKENI. The V and J ends lost 3 bases and 5 bases, in that order; junction bases with no gene match: 5.

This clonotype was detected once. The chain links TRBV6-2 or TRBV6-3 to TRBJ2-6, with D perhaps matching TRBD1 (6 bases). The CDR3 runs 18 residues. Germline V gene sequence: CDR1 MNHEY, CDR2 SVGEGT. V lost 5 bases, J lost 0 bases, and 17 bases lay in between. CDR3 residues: CASSTRQALSSGANVLTF. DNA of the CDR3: TGTGCCAGCAGTACTCGACAGGCACTAAGCTCTGGGGCCAACGTCCTGACTTTC.

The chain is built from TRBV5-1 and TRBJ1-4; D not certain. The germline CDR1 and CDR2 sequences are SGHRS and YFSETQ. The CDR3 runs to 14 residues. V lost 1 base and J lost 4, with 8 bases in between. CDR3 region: CASSLWQNNEKLFF. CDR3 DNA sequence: TGCGCCAGCAGCTTGTGGCAGAATAATGAAAAACTGTTTTTT.

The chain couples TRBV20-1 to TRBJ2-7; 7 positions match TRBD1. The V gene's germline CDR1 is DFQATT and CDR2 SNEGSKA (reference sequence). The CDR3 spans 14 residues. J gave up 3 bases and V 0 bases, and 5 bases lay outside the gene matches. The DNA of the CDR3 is TGCAGTGCTAGAGATCTAGGGGGCGACTACGAGCAGTACTTC. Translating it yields CSARDLGGDYEQYF.

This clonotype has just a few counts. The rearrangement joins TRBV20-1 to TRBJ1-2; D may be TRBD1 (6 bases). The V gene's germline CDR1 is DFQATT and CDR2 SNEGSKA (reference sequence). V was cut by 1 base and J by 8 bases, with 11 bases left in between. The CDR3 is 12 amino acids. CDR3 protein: CSARGTGYGYTF. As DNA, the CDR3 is TGCAGTGCTAGAGGTACAGGGTACGGCTACACCTTC.

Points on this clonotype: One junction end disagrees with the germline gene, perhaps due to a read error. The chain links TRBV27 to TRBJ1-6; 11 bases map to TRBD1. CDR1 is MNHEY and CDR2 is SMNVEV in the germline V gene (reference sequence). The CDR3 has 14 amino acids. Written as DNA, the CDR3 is TGTGCCAGCACACGGGGACAGGGGGGTTCACCCCTCAACTTT. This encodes CASTRGQGGSPLNF.

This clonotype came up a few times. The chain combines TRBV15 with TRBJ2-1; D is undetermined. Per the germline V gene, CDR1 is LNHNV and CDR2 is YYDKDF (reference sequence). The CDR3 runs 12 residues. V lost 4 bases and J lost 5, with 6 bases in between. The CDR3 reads CATSNGHNEQFF. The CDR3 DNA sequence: TGTGCCACCAGCAACGGTCACAATGAGCAGTTCTTC.

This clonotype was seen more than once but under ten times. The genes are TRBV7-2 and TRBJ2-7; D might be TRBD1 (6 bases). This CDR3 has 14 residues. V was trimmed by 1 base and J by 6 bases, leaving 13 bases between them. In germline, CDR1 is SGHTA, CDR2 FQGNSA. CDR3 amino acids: CASSLDIRDTEQYF. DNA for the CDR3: TGTGCCAGCAGCTTAGACATACGGGACACCGAGCAGTACTTC.

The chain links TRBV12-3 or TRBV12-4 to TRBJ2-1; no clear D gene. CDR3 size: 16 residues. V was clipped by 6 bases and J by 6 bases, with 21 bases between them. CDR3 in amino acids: CASSLDLPRFSNEQFF. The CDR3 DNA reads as TGTGCCAGCAGCCTTGACCTCCCTCGGTTCAGCAATGAGCAGTTCTTC.

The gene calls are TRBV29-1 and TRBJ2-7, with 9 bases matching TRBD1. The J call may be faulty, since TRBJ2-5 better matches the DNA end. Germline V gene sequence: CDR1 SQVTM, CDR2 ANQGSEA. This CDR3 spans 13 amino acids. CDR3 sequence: CSVTGTGSGTQYF. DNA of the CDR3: TGCAGCGTAACCGGGACAGGGTCCGGGACCCAGTACTTC.

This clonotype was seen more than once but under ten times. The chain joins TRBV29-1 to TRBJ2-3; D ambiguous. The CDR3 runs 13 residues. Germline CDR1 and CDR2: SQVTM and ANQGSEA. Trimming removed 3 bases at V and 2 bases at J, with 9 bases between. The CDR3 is CSVEDVYTDTQYF. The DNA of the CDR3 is TGCAGCGTTGAGGATGTTTACACAGATACGCAGTATTTT.

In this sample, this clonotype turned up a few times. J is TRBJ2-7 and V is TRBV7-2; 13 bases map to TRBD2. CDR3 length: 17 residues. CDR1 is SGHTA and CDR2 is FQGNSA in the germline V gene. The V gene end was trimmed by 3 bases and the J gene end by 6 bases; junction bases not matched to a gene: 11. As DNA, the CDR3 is TGTGCCAGCAGCTTCCGGACTAGCGGGAGATTTTTCTCCGAGCAGTACTTC. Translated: CASSFRTSGRFFSEQYF.

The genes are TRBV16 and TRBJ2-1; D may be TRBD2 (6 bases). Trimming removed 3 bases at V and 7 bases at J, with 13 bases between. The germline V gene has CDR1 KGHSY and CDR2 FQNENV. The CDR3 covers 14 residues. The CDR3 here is CASSQGGGVNEQFF. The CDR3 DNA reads TGTGCCAGCAGCCAGGGAGGCGGGGTAAATGAGCAGTTCTTC.

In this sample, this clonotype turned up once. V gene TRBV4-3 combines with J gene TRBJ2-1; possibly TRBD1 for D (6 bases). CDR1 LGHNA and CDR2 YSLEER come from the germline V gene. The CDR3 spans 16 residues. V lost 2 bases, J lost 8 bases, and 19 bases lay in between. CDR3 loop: CASSQPRQVGDHEQFF. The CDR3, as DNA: TGCGCCAGCAGCCAACCCAGACAGGTAGGGGATCATGAGCAGTTCTTC.

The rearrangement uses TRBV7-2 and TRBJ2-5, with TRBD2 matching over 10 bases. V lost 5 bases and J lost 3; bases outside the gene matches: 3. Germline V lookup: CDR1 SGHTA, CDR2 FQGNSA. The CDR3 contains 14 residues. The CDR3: CASSATSGKETQYF. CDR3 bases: TGTGCCAGCAGCGCCACTAGCGGGAAAGAGACCCAGTACTTC.

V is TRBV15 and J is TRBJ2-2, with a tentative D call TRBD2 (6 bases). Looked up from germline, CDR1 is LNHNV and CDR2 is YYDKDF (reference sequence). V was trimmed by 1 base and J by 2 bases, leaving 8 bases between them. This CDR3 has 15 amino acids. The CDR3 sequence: CATSRAGANTGELFF. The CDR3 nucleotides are TGTGCCACCAGCAGAGCGGGAGCCAACACCGGGGAGCTGTTTTTT.

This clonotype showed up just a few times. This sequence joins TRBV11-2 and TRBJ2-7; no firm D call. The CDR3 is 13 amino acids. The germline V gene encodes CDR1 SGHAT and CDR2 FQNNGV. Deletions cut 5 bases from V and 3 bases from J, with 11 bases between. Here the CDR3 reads CASSAEIFYEQYF. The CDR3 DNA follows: TGTGCCAGCAGCGCGGAAATTTTCTACGAGCAGTACTTC.

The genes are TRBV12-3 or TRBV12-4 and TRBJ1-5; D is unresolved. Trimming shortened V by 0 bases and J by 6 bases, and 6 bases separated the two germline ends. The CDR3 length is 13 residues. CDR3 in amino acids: CASSLAEVQPQHF. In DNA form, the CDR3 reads TGTGCCAGCAGTTTAGCGGAAGTTCAGCCCCAGCATTTT.